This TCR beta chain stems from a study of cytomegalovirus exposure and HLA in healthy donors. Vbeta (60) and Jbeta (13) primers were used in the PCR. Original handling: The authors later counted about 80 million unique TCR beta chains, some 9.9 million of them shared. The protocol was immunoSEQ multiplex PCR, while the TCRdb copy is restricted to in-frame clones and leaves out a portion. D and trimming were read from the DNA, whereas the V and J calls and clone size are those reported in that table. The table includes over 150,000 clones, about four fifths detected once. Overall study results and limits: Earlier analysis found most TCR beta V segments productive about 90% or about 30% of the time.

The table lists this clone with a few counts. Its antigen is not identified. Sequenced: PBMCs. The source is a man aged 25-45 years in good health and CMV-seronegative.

The CDR3 reads CASSGGDREGEQFF. The CDR3 DNA sequence: TGTGCCAGCAGCGGAGGGGACAGGGAGGGTGAGCAGTTCTTC. The rearrangement uses TRBV9 and TRBJ2-1; 9 nucleotides agree with TRBD1. The CDR3 is 14 residues long. Trimming cost V 3 bases and J 9 bases; bases outside gene matches: 7. Per the germline V gene, CDR1 is SGDLS and CDR2 is YYNGEE.